This T cell receptor beta chain was recovered during a study of beta chain features in type 1 diabetes. Study at large: Patients shared similar age, gender and cell yields with healthy donors.

The table lists this clone with a few counts. As every portion of the isolated RNA was reverse transcribed, the sequencing read expressed TCRB transcripts. Assay used: immunoSEQ multiplex PCR; TCRdb lists only in-frame clones, some missing. The data hold hundreds of thousands of clones, with approximately 10% observed a single time. Sorting based on CD45RO/CCR7/CD25/CD127/CD95/CD27 separated CD4+ naive, central memory, regulatory and stem cell-like memory cells. CDR1 is SGHTA and CDR2 is FQGNSA in the germline V gene. The CDR3 runs to 13 residues. V lost 2 bases to trimming and J lost 6 bases, with 7 bases between them.

The sequencing input was naive CD4+ T cells from blood. The chain recombines TRBV7-2 with TRBJ2-2; D not resolved. This receptor was identified in a woman in her late teens or twenties in good health. The CDR3 nucleotides read TGTGCCAGCAGCTTAAAAGCCCCCGGGGAGCTGTTTTTT. Translated, it gives CASSLKAPGELFF.